This record concerns one TCR beta chain sequence. This sample is drawn from a study of blood T cell repertoires in COVID-19. This CDR3 comprises 18 residues. V trimming: 0 bases; J trimming: 5 bases; junction bases outside the gene matches: 7. The germline gives CDR1 MNHEY, CDR2 SVGEGT. Clones were read by immunoSEQ multiplex PCR, and TCRdb kept only the in-frame ones, dropping some. The sample has hundreds of thousands of clones; 87% are singletons. Sequencing was carried out using PBMCs or T cells enriched from blood (not recorded which). V gene TRBV6-2 or TRBV6-3 combines with J gene TRBJ2-2, with 12 bases identical to TRBD2. The sequence was collected from a woman in her late teens or twenties with acute COVID-19. CDR3 coding DNA: TGTGCCAGCAGTTACTCGCGACTAGCGGGAGATGGAACCGGGGAGCTGTTTTTT. Encoded protein: CASSYSRLAGDGTGELFF.